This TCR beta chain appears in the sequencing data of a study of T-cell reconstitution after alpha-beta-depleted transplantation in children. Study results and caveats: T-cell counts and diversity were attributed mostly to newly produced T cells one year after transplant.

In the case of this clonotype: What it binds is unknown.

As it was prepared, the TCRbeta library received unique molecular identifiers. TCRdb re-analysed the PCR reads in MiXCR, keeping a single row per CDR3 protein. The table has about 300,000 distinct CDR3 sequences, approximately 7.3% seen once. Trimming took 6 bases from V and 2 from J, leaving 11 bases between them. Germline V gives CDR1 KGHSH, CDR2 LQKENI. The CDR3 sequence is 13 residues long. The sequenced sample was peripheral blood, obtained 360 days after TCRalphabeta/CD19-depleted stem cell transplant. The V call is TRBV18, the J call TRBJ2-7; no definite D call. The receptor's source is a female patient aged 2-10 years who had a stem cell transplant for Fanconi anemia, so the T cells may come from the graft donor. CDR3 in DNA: TGTGCCAGCTCGCAGGAACTCCCCTACGAGCAGTACTTC. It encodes CASSQELPYEQYF.